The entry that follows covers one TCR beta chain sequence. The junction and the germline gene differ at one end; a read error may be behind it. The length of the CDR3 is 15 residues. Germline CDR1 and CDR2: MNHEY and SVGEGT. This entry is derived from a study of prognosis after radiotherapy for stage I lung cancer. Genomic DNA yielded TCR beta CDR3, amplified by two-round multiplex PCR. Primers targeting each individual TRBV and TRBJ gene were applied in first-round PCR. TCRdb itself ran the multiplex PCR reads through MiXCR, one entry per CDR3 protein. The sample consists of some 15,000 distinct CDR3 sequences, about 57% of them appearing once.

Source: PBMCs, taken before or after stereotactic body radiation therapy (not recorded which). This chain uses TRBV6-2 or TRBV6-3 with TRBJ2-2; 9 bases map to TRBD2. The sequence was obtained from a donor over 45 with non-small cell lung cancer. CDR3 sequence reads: CASSPSGMNTGDLFF. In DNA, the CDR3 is TGTGCCAGCAGCCCTAGCGGGATGAACACCGGGGATCTGTTTTTT.